The 13 T cell receptor beta chains below were found in one sample sequenced in a study of blood T cell repertoires in COVID-19. Here immunoSEQ multiplex PCR was the method, and the copy in TCRdb shows in-frame clones only, minus some. The sample comprises fewer than 250,000 clones, around four fifths of which are singletons, and around 20% rests with the top ten. Sequences were obtained from peripheral blood. The source is a human donor in a cohort sampled during active COVID-19.

The chain couples TRBV6-5 to TRBJ2-2; perhaps TRBD1 as D (5 bases). Germline V gene lookup returns CDR1 MNHEY and CDR2 SVGAGI. The CDR3 has 14 amino acids. Trimming removed 6 bases from V and 0 bases from J, with 8 bases in between. The DNA of the CDR3 is TGTGCCAGCAGACAGGACCCGAACACCGGGGAGCTGTTTTTT. Translating it yields CASRQDPNTGELFF.

The chain combines TRBV6-5 with TRBJ2-7, with 7 bases that match TRBD2. CDR3 length equals 12 residues. Germline V gene sequence: CDR1 MNHEY, CDR2 SVGAGI. V trimming: 6 bases; J trimming: 7 bases; junction bases outside the gene matches: 6. The CDR3 sequence: CASRGAGREQYV. Written as DNA, the CDR3 is TGTGCCAGCAGGGGAGCGGGGAGGGAGCAGTACGTC.

V and J are TRBV5-1 and TRBJ1-1, with a weak D call TRBD1 (5 bases). The V end was cut by 3 bases, the J end by 1 base, with 13 bases between. Germline V lookup: CDR1 SGHRS, CDR2 YFSETQ. This CDR3 is 15 amino acids long. The CDR3 DNA sequence: TGCGCCAGCAGCTGGGGGGACGTCCCGAACACTGAAGCTTTCTTT. As protein: CASSWGDVPNTEAFF.

The chain recombines TRBV2 with TRBJ1-5; D is ambiguous. There are 16 residues in the CDR3. Between the trimmed V and J ends, which lost 3 bases and 0 bases, there was a span of 12 bases. Germline lookup yields CDR1 SNHLY and CDR2 FYNNEI. The CDR3 DNA sequence: TGTGCCAGCAGTGACAGGAAGCAGTATAGCAATCAGCCCCAGCATTTT. Protein: CASSDRKQYSNQPQHF.

The chain links TRBV24-1 to TRBJ2-7; 12 nucleotides line up with TRBD1. The CDR3 runs 16 residues. V dropped 4 bases and J dropped 2; count of bases not matched to a gene: 5. In germline, CDR1 is KGHDR, CDR2 SFDVKD. The CDR3 DNA reads as TGTGCCACCAGTGAACCGGGGACAGGGGGCCCCTACGAGCAGTACTTC. It codes for CATSEPGTGGPYEQYF.

The chain uses TRBV9 and TRBJ1-2, with D possibly being TRBD1 (6 bases). CDR1 and CDR2 (germline): SGDLS, YYNGEE. CDR3 size: 14 residues. V was cut by 0 bases and J by 8 bases, with 14 bases left in between. The CDR3 DNA is TGTGCCAGCAGCGTAGGGACAGCTGTGGGGGGCTACACCTTC. Protein sequence: CASSVGTAVGGYTF.

The chain employs TRBV4-1 and TRBJ2-7; the D gene is possibly TRBD2 (6 bases). The V end was cut by 0 bases, the J end by 2 bases, with 14 bases between. CDR1 MGHRA and CDR2 YSYEKL come from the germline V gene. This CDR3 comprises 16 residues. CDR3 protein: CASSQDALAATYEQYF. CDR3 DNA sequence: TGCGCCAGCAGCCAAGATGCACTAGCAGCCACCTACGAGCAGTACTTC.

The chain has TRBV5-1 and TRBJ2-7; perhaps TRBD1 as D (6 bases). Germline V gene lookup returns CDR1 SGHRS and CDR2 YFSETQ. Trimming left V 4 bases short and J 4 bases short, with 12 bases between. The CDR3 extends over 13 amino acids. The CDR3 coding sequence is TGCGCCAGCAGCCCGACAGGATTTTACGAGCAGTACTTC. It translates to CASSPTGFYEQYF. Combining the CDR3 with reference TRBV5-1 and TRBJ2-7 gives the whole variable domain KAGVTQTPRYLIKTRGQQVTLSCSPISGHRSVSWYQQTPGQGLQFLFEYFSETQRNKGNFPGRFSGRQFSNSRSEMNVSTLELGDSALYLCASSPTGFYEQYFGPGTRLTVT.

A few counts support this clone. This chain uses TRBV5-1 with TRBJ2-2, with D possibly matching TRBD1 (5 bases). The CDR3 is 16 residues long. Germline lookup yields CDR1 SGHRS and CDR2 YFSETQ. V was trimmed by 2 bases and J by 0 bases, leaving 11 bases between them. The CDR3 DNA sequence: TGCGCCAGCAGCTTTAAATTAGGGGCGAACACCGGGGAGCTGTTTTTT. Residues: CASSFKLGANTGELFF.

The gene calls are TRBV6-5 and TRBJ2-5, with TRBD1 matching over 7 bases. Trimming removed 3 bases from V and 2 bases from J; junction bases left unmatched: 6. The CDR3 has 15 amino acids. The germline V gene has CDR1 MNHEY and CDR2 SVGAGI. Written as DNA, the CDR3 is TGTGCCAGCAGTTATAAGACAGGGTTACAAGAGACCCAGTACTTC. Its translation: CASSYKTGLQETQYF.

The chain couples TRBV7-2 to TRBJ2-1, with D possibly matching TRBD2 (5 bases). V was pared by 5 bases and J by 5 bases, with 13 bases between. This CDR3 has 14 amino acids. The germline V gene has CDR1 SGHTA and CDR2 FQGNSA. CDR3 region: CASSQRVGNNEQFF. The DNA of the CDR3 is TGTGCCAGCAGCCAGAGGGTGGGCAACAATGAGCAGTTCTTC.

The chain combines TRBV15 with TRBJ2-3, with 8 nucleotides matching TRBD2. This CDR3 has 16 amino acids. Germline CDR1 reads LNHNV; CDR2 reads YYDKDF (reference sequence). The V segment lost 0 bases and the J segment 6 bases; nucleotides outside the gene matches: 8. The CDR3 coding sequence is TGTGCCACCAGCAGAGATGGTAGCGGGGTTCTGGATACGCAGTATTTT. As protein: CATSRDGSGVLDTQYF.

This clone was observed a few times. The genes are TRBV2 and TRBJ2-7; 9 nucleotides agree with TRBD1. The CDR3 has 14 amino acids. The V gene end was trimmed by 5 bases and the J gene end by 7 bases; junction bases not matched to a gene: 9. The germline CDR1 and CDR2 sequences are SNHLY and FYNNEI. The CDR3 sequence is CASSSRDRVEEQYV. Here the CDR3 DNA reads TGTGCCAGCAGTTCCCGGGACAGGGTTGAGGAGCAGTACGTC.